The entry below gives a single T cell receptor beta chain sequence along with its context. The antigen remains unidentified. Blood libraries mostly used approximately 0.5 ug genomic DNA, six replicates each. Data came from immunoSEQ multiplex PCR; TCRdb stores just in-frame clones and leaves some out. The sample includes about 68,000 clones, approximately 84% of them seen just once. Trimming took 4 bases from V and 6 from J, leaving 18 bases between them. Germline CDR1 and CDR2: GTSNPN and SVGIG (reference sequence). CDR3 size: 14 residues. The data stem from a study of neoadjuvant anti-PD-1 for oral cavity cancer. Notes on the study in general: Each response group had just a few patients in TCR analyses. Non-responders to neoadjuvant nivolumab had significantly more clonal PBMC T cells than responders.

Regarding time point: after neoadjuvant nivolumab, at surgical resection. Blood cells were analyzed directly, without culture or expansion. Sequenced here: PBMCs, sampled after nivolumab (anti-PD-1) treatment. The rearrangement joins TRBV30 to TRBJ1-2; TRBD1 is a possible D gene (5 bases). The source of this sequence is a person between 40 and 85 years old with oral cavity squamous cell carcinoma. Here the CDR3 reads CAWITGMGGDGYTF. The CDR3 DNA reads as TGTGCCTGGATCACCGGCATGGGAGGGGATGGCTACACCTTC.